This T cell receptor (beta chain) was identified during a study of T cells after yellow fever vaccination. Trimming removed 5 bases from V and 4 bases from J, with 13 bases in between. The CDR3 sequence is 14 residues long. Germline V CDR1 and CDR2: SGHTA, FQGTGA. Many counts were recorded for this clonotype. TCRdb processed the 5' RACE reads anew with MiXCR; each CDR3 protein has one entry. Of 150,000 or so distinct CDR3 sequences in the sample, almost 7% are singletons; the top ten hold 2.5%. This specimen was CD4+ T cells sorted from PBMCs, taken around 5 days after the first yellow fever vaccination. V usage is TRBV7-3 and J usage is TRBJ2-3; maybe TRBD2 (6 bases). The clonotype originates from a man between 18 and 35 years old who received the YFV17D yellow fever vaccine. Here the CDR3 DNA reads TGTGCCAGCAGCCCCTTTGCGGGGTCAGATACGCAGTATTTT. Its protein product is CASSPFAGSDTQYF.